This T cell receptor (beta chain) emerged from a study of shared clonotypes between healthy human individuals (dated by TCRdb to 2018 to 2021). Regarding the study in general: The cohort included three men and a couple of women between 18 and 49 years of age. For each donor, CD4 naive and CD4 memory were each given three plates, CD8 naive was given two plates, and CD8 memory was given one plate. To estimate repertoire size and how much clonotypes are shared between individuals, the study performed deep sequencing of blood TCR repertoires from five healthy adults. Libraries were prepared and TCR repertoires were sequenced by different laboratories using diverse techniques, in order to increase sequencing depth and limit assay-specific biases. Leukapheresis yielded between about 0.9 and 10 billion PBMCs per donor.

To note about this clone: Its antigen is still unknown. No qualities accompany the bases; no much larger clone lies one base away.

The investigation overall reported the following: Naive subsets generally had larger estimated clonotype richness than memory subsets. The small number of donors limited the genetic and exposure-history diversity represented. Only blood was sampled, and tissue TCR repertoires likely differ from those in blood. Pairwise subsampling led to the expectation that sequencing depth would affect the degree of clonotype sharing among donors. Even with the large sequencing depth, rarefaction of the sorted-subset datasets indicated that sequencing was incomplete. Across a handful of donors, approximately 5% of naive CD4, approximately 4% of naive CD8, about 2.3% of memory CD4, and approximately 0.4% of memory CD8 clonotypes were shared. Higher generation probabilities were observed for clonotypes shared by all four sorted-subset donors than for non-shared clonotypes.

The donors were healthy, HIV-negative adults with no recently reported acute infections or vaccinations. Every donor was a Caucasian adult living in Nashville, Tennessee, USA. Magnetic negative selection was used to enrich CD4+ T cells, after which naive cells were positively selected on CD45RA and the negative fraction became the memory subset. Blood was collected by leukapheresis, and PBMCs were isolated by Ficoll-Histopaque density gradient centrifugation and then cryopreserved in liquid nitrogen vapor phase. Analytical flow cytometry was used to check the purity and quantity of every magnetically sorted T cell population. Genomic DNA was isolated from every sorted fraction and measured by UV absorbance on a Nanodrop 2000c. Using the deep immunoSEQ assay, multiplex PCR amplified TCR CDR3 regions from genomic DNA. For each cell subset, the extracted genomic DNA was distributed evenly across all wells of several immunoSEQ 96-well plates, and each plate served as one replicate. For sorted subsets, around 200 ng genomic DNA, equal to about 30,000 T cell genomes, was loaded into each replicate PCR. Purified libraries were measured with a Qubit 3.0 fluorometer, size-checked on a Bioanalyzer 2100, and measured again with the KAPA Library Quantification kit. Every immunoSEQ 96-well plate was sequenced on a separate single-read 150-cycle Illumina NextSeq 550 flow cell. In the original analysis: Because only junctional sequences without quality scores were contained in the immunoSEQ output, filtering matching that applied to full-length reads could not be performed. To assign V/J genes and CDR3, sequences were annotated against IMGT germline references using PyIR, a Python wrapper for IgBLAST v1.9. Any read was removed if the V/J assignment was weak (E-value above 1e-6), the CDR3 was missing, or the read contained stop codons, out-of-frame junctions, or ambiguous translated residues. V3J clonotypes were defined as sequences sharing an identical inferred V gene, J gene, and CDR3 amino acid sequence. The percentage overlap between two repertoires was calculated by dividing the number of shared unique clonotypes by the size of the smaller repertoire. RTK rarefaction, the Chao1 estimator, and Recon v2.1 estimates of unobserved clonotypes were used to assess repertoire richness. Generation probabilities for all TCRbeta clonotypes obtained by the gDNA method from four donors were computed using OLGA. This is the immuneACCESS table as TCRdb keeps it, with only in-frame sequences that have V and J called. A part of the clones is gone; compared with another copy, unresolved V genes explain less than half, and the rest is unexplained. V, J and clone size are taken as reported in that table, and D and trimming were inferred from the DNA itself. The sample table holds 2,500,000 or so clones, of which 90% to 95% were seen once. Over 0.12% of the sample lies in the top ten.

Sequenced: naive CD4+ T cells sorted from blood. The sample's cell subset or site, from its label and the paper: CD45RA+ positively selected. The sequence derives from a man aged 18 to 30 in good health.

The nucleotide sequence reads TGTGCCAGCAGCCACCACCTTCGCGGCTCCTACGAGCAGTACTTC. The translation is CASSHHLRGSYEQYF. The sequence is built from TRBV21-1 and TRBJ2-5; TRBD2 is the table's D call, not checked against the DNA. The last part of the DNA fits TRBJ2-7 better; the J call may be wrong. TRBV21-1 is marked as a pseudogene. The CDR3 has 15 amino acids, counting the end cysteine and phenylalanine. This entry keeps only the CDR3 DNA: 45 bases, framed from base 1.